This T cell receptor (beta chain) was observed in a study of monozygotic twins with inflammatory bowel disease. CDR1 is MNHNY, CDR2 SVGAGI, per germline (reference sequence). The CDR3 spans 12 residues. One entry per CDR3 protein, without DNA, is what TCRdb gives after re-calling the 5' RACE reads. This sample's table reports fewer than 350,000 distinct CDR3 sequences. J is TRBJ1-1 and V is TRBV6-6; absent DNA, TCRdb's TRBD1 call cannot be checked. The specimen sequenced was blood. This sequence was found in a human donor with ulcerative colitis or Crohn's disease, or a healthy co-twin of an affected twin (not recorded which). The CDR3 sequence is CASSYSQGEAFF.